The next 22 T cell receptor beta chains were all read from a single sample in a study of T-cell memory formation after mild COVID-19. One entry per CDR3 protein, called by TCRdb with MiXCR from the 5' RACE reads. This sample carries 110,000 or so distinct CDR3 sequences, 18% of them seen once, and the ten largest clones take around 5.1%. What was sequenced was PBMCs or a T cell subset sorted from them (not recorded which). The receptors were gathered from a young man who had mild COVID-19 (a few samples of this study predate the infection). Cell type and time point are not known.

This clonotype counts as medium-sized (0.01 to 0.1%). The chain carries TRBV20-1 and TRBJ2-5; D gene unclear. The V gene's germline CDR1 is DFQATT and CDR2 SNEGSKA (reference sequence). V was cut by 0 bases and J by 3 bases, with 14 bases left in between. The CDR3 sequence is 15 residues long. The DNA for the CDR3 is TGCAGTGCTAGAGATCTGAGGCAGGCCGAAGAGACCCAGTACTTC. It codes for CSARDLRQAEETQYF.

This clonotype was counted only a few times. This chain links TRBV11-2 with TRBJ2-7, with D possibly matching TRBD1 (5 bases). The V and J ends lost 7 bases and 6 bases respectively, with 19 bases between them. The CDR3 length is 14 residues. Per the germline V gene, CDR1 is SGHAT and CDR2 is FQNNGV. CDR3 sequence: CASNRQSVTGEQYF. The CDR3 DNA is TGTGCCAGCAATAGACAGTCGGTCACCGGCGAGCAGTACTTC.

The V gene is TRBV6-6, the J gene TRBJ2-1, with TRBD2 matching over 9 bases. V shed 5 bases, J shed 4 bases, and the junction held 9 bases outside the gene matches. CDR3 length: 16 amino acids. Germline values: CDR1 MNHNY, CDR2 SVGAGI (reference sequence). The chain's CDR3 is CASSNLLAGGYNEQFF. The CDR3 nucleotides are TGTGCCAGCAGTAACCTTCTCGCGGGGGGGTACAATGAGCAGTTCTTC.

V gene TRBV12-3 or TRBV12-4 combines with J gene TRBJ1-1; possible D gene TRBD1, 5 bases. The CDR3 runs to 18 residues. The ends were cut back, 4 bases at V and 3 bases at J, with 24 bases in the middle. This chain's CDR3 is CASSSFPPYRKGHTEAFF. The CDR3, as DNA: TGTGCCAGCAGTTCATTTCCGCCTTATCGGAAGGGGCACACTGAAGCTTTCTTT.

This clonotype was seen only a few times. V gene TRBV6-2 or TRBV6-3 combines with J gene TRBJ1-2; D not certain. Germline V gene sequence: CDR1 MNHEY, CDR2 SVGEGT. Trimming pared 7 bases from V and 2 bases from J, leaving 11 bases between. The length of the CDR3 is 13 residues. The DNA for the CDR3 is TGTGCCAGCAAGACCACTAGAAACTATGGCTACACCTTC. Translated, it gives CASKTTRNYGYTF.

In this sample, this clonotype turned up a few times. The chain employs TRBV4-1 and TRBJ1-2, with D perhaps TRBD1 (5 bases). Germline CDR1 MGHRA, CDR2 YSYEKL. The CDR3 spans 14 residues. V was pared by 0 bases and J by 5 bases, with 10 bases between. This chain's CDR3 is CASSQDGGSYGYTF. CDR3 bases: TGCGCCAGCAGCCAAGATGGGGGTTCGTATGGCTACACCTTC.

The V gene is TRBV3-1, the J gene TRBJ2-7; D not certain. Germline CDR1 and CDR2: LGHDT and YNNKEL (reference sequence). The CDR3 spans 10 residues. V lost 8 bases and J 4 bases, leaving 6 bases between the germline ends. Here the CDR3 reads CASGTYEQYF. CDR3 nucleotides: TGTGCCAGCGGAACTTACGAGCAGTACTTC.

This clonotype has only a few counts. The chain links TRBV12-3 or TRBV12-4 to TRBJ1-1; D unresolved. V lost 7 bases and J lost 7, with 16 bases in between. CDR3 length equals 13 residues. The CDR3 loop reads CASTPDPRGEAFF. CDR3 DNA sequence: TGTGCCAGCACCCCTGACCCGAGAGGTGAAGCTTTCTTT.

This chain joins TRBV20-1 and TRBJ2-1; unclear D gene. Germline CDR1 reads DFQATT; CDR2 reads SNEGSKA (reference sequence). V lost 6 bases and J lost 3, with 15 bases in between. The CDR3 contains 14 residues. The CDR3 spells CSARPLVGYNEQFF. The DNA of the CDR3 is TGCAGTGCGCGGCCCCTAGTAGGCTACAATGAGCAGTTCTTC.

In this sample, this clonotype turned up a few times. The rearrangement joins TRBV6-6 to TRBJ2-1; possible D gene TRBD2, 7 bases. Germline assignment: CDR1 MNHNY and CDR2 SVGAGI (reference sequence). CDR3 length: 13 amino acids. V dropped 8 bases and J dropped 10 bases, with 18 bases sitting between them. Written as DNA, the CDR3 is TGTGCCAGCGCTTCGGGGGGCGGTGGGGAGCAGTTCTTC. This translates into CASASGGGGEQFF.

CDR3 coding DNA: TGTGCCAGCAGCCCATCCCCGGCAGATACGCAGTATTTT. It translates to CASSPSPADTQYF. The rearrangement joins TRBV9 to TRBJ2-3; D is uncertain. V lost 4 bases to trimming and J lost 4 bases, with 10 bases between them. Germline lookup yields CDR1 SGDLS and CDR2 YYNGEE. The CDR3 is made up of 13 amino acids.

The chain carries TRBV5-4 and TRBJ2-2; TRBD1 matches 8 bases. This CDR3 comprises 14 residues. Unmatched junction bases numbered 5, after V lost 5 bases and J lost 5 bases. The V gene's germline CDR1 is SGHNT and CDR2 YYREEE (reference sequence). The CDR3 spells CASRLTGGTGELFF. The CDR3 nucleotides are TGTGCCAGCAGGTTAACAGGGGGAACCGGGGAGCTGTTTTTT.

About this clonotype: Since a much larger clone is just one base distant, this may be a read error. V usage is TRBV7-6 and J usage is TRBJ2-4; no firm D call. CDR3 length: 16 residues. CDR1 is SGHVS, CDR2 FNYEAQ, per germline. This CDR3 is CASRLEPDLAKNIQYF. CDR3 nucleotide sequence: TGTGCCAGCAGATTAGAACCGGATCTAGCCAAAAACATTCAGTACTTC. Complete variable domain (other parts from reference TRBV7-6 and TRBJ2-4): GAGVSQSPRYKVTKRGQDVALRCDPISGHVSLYWYRQALGQGPEFLTYFNYEAQQDKSGLPNDRFSAERPEGSISTLTIQRTEQRDSAMYRCASRLEPDLAKNIQYFGAGTRLSVL.

This clonotype was counted between two and nine times. The rearrangement joins TRBV12-5 to TRBJ2-5; a possible D gene is TRBD2 (5 bases). Germline V CDR1 and CDR2: LGHNT, FRNRAP. V was trimmed by 5 bases and J by 5 bases, leaving 9 bases between them. The CDR3 is 12 residues long. Written as DNA, the CDR3 is TGTGCTAGTGGTCGAAGGGAGGAGACCCAGTACTTC. Protein sequence: CASGRREETQYF.

The chain joins TRBV2 to TRBJ2-7; D gene unclear. Per the germline V gene, CDR1 is SNHLY and CDR2 is FYNNEI. Trimming removed 0 bases from V and 6 bases from J, with 6 bases in between. There are 12 residues in the CDR3. The CDR3 here is CASSEAAAEQYV. CDR3 bases: TGTGCCAGCAGTGAAGCGGCGGCCGAGCAGTACGTC.

The chain carries TRBV4-3 and TRBJ1-2; 8 bases agree with TRBD1. CDR1 is LGHNA, CDR2 YSLEER, per germline. This CDR3 spans 15 amino acids. The V and J ends lost 3 bases and 4 bases, in that order; junction bases with no gene match: 7. CDR3 protein: CASSHRDRPFYGYTF. CDR3 bases: TGCGCCAGCAGCCACCGGGACAGGCCGTTCTATGGCTACACCTTC.

The chain carries TRBV3-1 and TRBJ2-3; 13 bases align to TRBD2. CDR3 length: 18 amino acids. J gave up 4 bases and V 0 bases, and 7 bases lay outside the gene matches. Germline CDR1 and CDR2: LGHDT and YNNKEL (reference sequence). The CDR3 sequence is CASSQDLLAGGSSDTQYF. The DNA for the CDR3 is TGTGCCAGCAGCCAAGACCTACTAGCGGGGGGGTCCTCAGATACGCAGTATTTT.

This clonotype came up a few times. The rearrangement joins TRBV29-1 to TRBJ1-1; no clear D. CDR1 is SQVTM, CDR2 ANQGSEA, per germline. V lost 6 bases, J lost 4 bases, and 15 bases lay in between. The CDR3 runs 13 residues. The CDR3 DNA reads as TGCAGCGTCCCCGACACAACCGCCACTGAAGCTTTCTTT. This sequence encodes CSVPDTTATEAFF.

This clonotype was seen more than once but under ten times. This chain joins TRBV20-1 and TRBJ2-1; possibly TRBD1 or TRBD2 for D (5 bases each). The germline CDR1 and CDR2 sequences are DFQATT and SNEGSKA (reference sequence). The CDR3 has 14 amino acids. Trimming took 1 base from V and 4 from J, leaving 11 bases between them. In DNA, the CDR3 is TGCAGTGCTAGAGGGAGTGAGGGGTACAATGAGCAGTTCTTC. Residues: CSARGSEGYNEQFF.

This clonotype has just a few counts. The chain carries TRBV12-3 or TRBV12-4 and TRBJ2-2; TRBD2 agrees at 13 bases. The CDR3 is 18 amino acids. V dropped 5 bases and J dropped 4; count of bases not matched to a gene: 10. CDR3 in amino acids: CASSPTSGGAQGTGELFF. For the CDR3, the DNA is TGTGCCAGCAGTCCAACTAGCGGGGGGGCTCAGGGCACCGGGGAGCTGTTTTTT.

V and J are TRBV12-3 or TRBV12-4 and TRBJ1-2; D gene ambiguous. Trimming took 5 bases from V and 4 from J, leaving 11 bases between them. The CDR3 runs to 13 residues. CDR3 amino acids: CASSVGPTYGYTF. The CDR3 bases are TGTGCCAGCAGTGTAGGACCGACCTATGGCTACACCTTC.

The chain joins TRBV6-5 to TRBJ1-2; perhaps TRBD1 as D (5 bases). CDR1 and CDR2 (germline): MNHEY, SVGAGI. The V end was cut by 0 bases, the J end by 4 bases, with 21 bases between. The CDR3 is made up of 18 amino acids. CDR3 sequence: CASSYSRLGGIIGYGYTF. CDR3 coding DNA: TGTGCCAGCAGTTACTCCAGGTTGGGGGGGATTATTGGCTATGGCTACACCTTC.